Each of the 25 T cell receptor beta chains below was sequenced from the same sample in a study of siplizumab effects on memory and regulatory T cells. Using immunoSEQ multiplex PCR, the repertoire was profiled, and TCRdb retains in-frame clones only, with some absent. This sample carries under 85,000 clones, roughly 88% of them seen once, and the ten largest clones take 1.5% to 2%. Material for sequencing was Tregs sorted from blood. These receptor sequences come from a human donor in good health.

Remarks on this clone: Other DNA sequences within the sample encode an identical CDR3. V and J are TRBV5-1 and TRBJ2-1, with D maybe TRBD2 (5 bases). The CDR3 spans 15 residues. Germline CDR1 is SGHRS and CDR2 is YFSETQ. The V and J ends lost 2 bases and 8 bases respectively, with 17 bases between them. The CDR3 here is CASSFLLASMDEQFF. CDR3 sequence (DNA): TGCGCCAGCAGCTTTTTGTTAGCGAGTATGGATGAGCAGTTCTTC. The entire variable domain, with the rest obtained from reference TRBV5-1 and TRBJ2-1, is as follows: KAGVTQTPRYLIKTRGQQVTLSCSPISGHRSVSWYQQTPGQGLQFLFEYFSETQRNKGNFPGRFSGRQFSNSRSEMNVSTLELGDSALYLCASSFLLASMDEQFFGPGTRLTVL.

J is TRBJ1-1 and V is TRBV7-2; 11 nucleotides match TRBD1. The CDR3 sequence is 17 residues long. The V segment lost 2 bases and the J segment 3 bases; nucleotides outside the gene matches: 8. Germline loops: CDR1 SGHTA, CDR2 FQGNSA. CDR3 coding DNA: TGTGCCAGCAGCTTATCTGGGACAGGGGGTCTGCACACTGAAGCTTTCTTT. Translating gives CASSLSGTGGLHTEAFF.

The chain couples TRBV10-1 to TRBJ1-2; TRBD1 matches 7 bases. The junction had 7 bases not matched to a gene; V was cut back by 6 bases and J by 0 bases. CDR3 length: 15 amino acids. Germline CDR1 is WNHNN and CDR2 is SYGVQD (reference sequence). Here the CDR3 DNA reads TGCGCCAGCAGACTGGACAGGCCCACTAACTATGGCTACACCTTC. Protein sequence: CASRLDRPTNYGYTF.

Concerning this clone itself: A much larger clone sits a single nucleotide away, making a read error possible. Distinct nucleotide sequences in the sample also encode this CDR3. V gene TRBV28 combines with J gene TRBJ1-2; 7 bases match TRBD1. This CDR3 spans 14 amino acids. Germline CDR1 and CDR2: MDHEN and SYDVKM. CDR3 protein: CASSAGQENYGYTF. The DNA of the CDR3 is TGTGCCAGCAGTGCCGGACAGGAGAACTATGGCTACACTTTC.

The rearrangement links TRBV9 to TRBJ2-3; 7 bases align to TRBD2. With 5 bases clipped from V and 6 bases from J, the junction kept 12 bases outside the gene matches. CDR3 size: 15 residues. Germline CDR1 and CDR2: SGDLS and YYNGEE. CDR3 in DNA: TGTGCCAGCAGTCGAAGGGCGGGAGTGACGGATACGCAGTATTTT. Translation gives CASSRRAGVTDTQYF.

The chain recombines TRBV5-1 with TRBJ2-3; D is possibly TRBD2 (6 bases). Germline values: CDR1 SGHRS, CDR2 YFSETQ. Trimming took off 1 base at V and 2 bases at J, with 11 bases between the two ends. The CDR3 extends over 15 amino acids. In DNA form, the CDR3 reads TGCGCCAGCAGCTTGACCGGGAGCTTCACAGATACGCAGTATTTT. This gives the protein CASSLTGSFTDTQYF.

The chain couples TRBV5-4 to TRBJ2-3; 7 nucleotides agree with TRBD2. This CDR3 spans 15 amino acids. In germline, CDR1 is SGHNT, CDR2 YYREEE (reference sequence). V trimming: 2 bases; J trimming: 5 bases; junction bases outside the gene matches: 8. The CDR3 region is CASSFRGGLGDTQYF. As DNA, the CDR3 is TGTGCCAGCAGCTTTAGGGGAGGGTTGGGAGATACGCAGTATTTT.

The rearrangement links TRBV28 to TRBJ2-2; D is perhaps TRBD1 or TRBD2 (5 bases each). The germline V and J ends were trimmed by 0 bases and 7 bases, with 21 bases remaining between them. The CDR3 totals 18 residues. Germline loops: CDR1 MDHEN, CDR2 SYDVKM. CDR3 amino acids: CASSLWPLLGAFNGELFF. CDR3 coding DNA: TGTGCCAGCAGTTTATGGCCCCTACTAGGGGCCTTCAACGGGGAGCTGTTTTTT.

The V call is TRBV7-8, the J call TRBJ1-1; 8 positions agree with TRBD1. There are 13 residues in the CDR3. V trimming: 5 bases; J trimming: 4 bases; junction bases outside the gene matches: 3. Germline values: CDR1 SGHVS, CDR2 FQNEAQ. CDR3 sequence reads: CASSADRVTEAFF. For the CDR3, the DNA is TGTGCCAGCAGCGCGGACAGGGTCACTGAAGCTTTCTTT.

This clone was seen once. The CDR3 protein is CASSPPSGAPTNEKLFF. Here the CDR3 DNA reads TGTGCCAGCTCACCACCCTCCGGGGCCCCAACTAATGAAAAACTGTTTTTT. The chain uses TRBV18 and TRBJ1-4; weak D call: TRBD1 (5 bases). The germline gives CDR1 KGHSH, CDR2 LQKENI. Trimming shortened V by 0 bases and J by 0 bases, and 11 bases separated the two germline ends. The CDR3 extends over 17 amino acids.

V is TRBV14 and J is TRBJ2-1; 13 bases agree with TRBD2. The CDR3 has 13 residues. Germline loops: CDR1 SGHDN, CDR2 FVKESK. V shed 8 bases and J 5 bases; nucleotides not matched to a gene: 0. Here the CDR3 reads CASGLAGDNEQFF. CDR3 nucleotides: TGTGCCAGCGGACTAGCGGGGGACAATGAGCAGTTCTTC.

The genes are TRBV10-1 and TRBJ1-2, with 12 bases matching TRBD1. The germline gives CDR1 WNHNN, CDR2 SYGVQD (reference sequence). The CDR3 sequence is 17 residues long. V dropped 2 bases and J dropped 6; count of bases not matched to a gene: 10. CDR3 nucleotides: TGCGCCAGCAGTGAGCCGGGTCCCGGGACAGGGGGCGATGGCTACACCTTC. It encodes CASSEPGPGTGGDGYTF.

V usage is TRBV19 and J usage is TRBJ2-7; 8 bases match TRBD1. The CDR3 is made up of 15 amino acids. From germline, CDR1 is LNHDA and CDR2 SQIVND (reference sequence). The V segment lost 1 base and the J segment 3 bases; nucleotides outside the gene matches: 5. CDR3: CASSIAGTGDYEQYF. CDR3 in DNA: TGTGCCAGTAGTATAGCTGGGACAGGCGACTACGAGCAGTACTTC.

V usage is TRBV29-1 and J usage is TRBJ2-3; maybe TRBD2 (6 bases). Per the germline V gene, CDR1 is SQVTM and CDR2 is ANQGSEA. This CDR3 is built from 13 residues. With 4 bases removed from V and 1 base from J, the gap between germline ends came to 9 bases. This CDR3 is CSVAGGGTDTQYF. The CDR3 coding sequence is TGCAGCGTTGCTGGAGGGGGCACAGATACGCAGTATTTT.

The genes are TRBV19 and TRBJ1-2, with 7 bases fitting TRBD1. V lost 3 bases to trimming and J lost 4 bases; unmatched junction nucleotides: 8. The CDR3 covers 15 residues. CDR1 is LNHDA and CDR2 is SQIVND in the germline V gene (reference sequence). This CDR3 is CASSMGARGTYGYTF. In DNA, the CDR3 is TGTGCCAGTAGTATGGGGGCCAGGGGGACCTATGGCTACACCTTC. The whole variable domain, filled in from reference TRBV19 and TRBJ1-2, reads DGGITQSPKYLFRKEGQNVTLSCEQNLNHDAMYWYRQDPGQGLRLIYYSQIVNDFQKGDIAEGYSVSREKKESFPLTVTSAQKNPTAFYLCASSMGARGTYGYTFGSGTRLTVV.

This chain uses TRBV19 with TRBJ2-7, with D perhaps TRBD1 or TRBD2 (5 bases each). V lost 10 bases and J lost 6, with 19 bases in between. The CDR3 runs 13 residues. Germline CDR1 LNHDA, CDR2 SQIVND (reference sequence). CDR3 sequence (DNA): TGTGCCACCTCCAGGGAGCGAAAGGCCGAGCAGTACTTC. Translated, it gives CATSRERKAEQYF.

The chain links TRBV5-4 to TRBJ2-1; tentative D call: TRBD2 (5 bases). Germline values: CDR1 SGHNT, CDR2 YYREEE (reference sequence). Trimming removed 6 bases from V and 6 bases from J, with 13 bases in between. This CDR3 region has 13 residues. The CDR3, as DNA: TGTGCCAGCACCACAGCGGCCTCCAATGAGCAGTTCTTC. Protein: CASTTAASNEQFF.

In this sample, this clone turned up a few times. The gene calls are TRBV4-3 and TRBJ2-5; 10 nucleotides match TRBD2. The CDR3 contains 14 residues. The V and J ends lost 1 base and 6 bases, in that order; junction bases with no gene match: 2. Germline lookup yields CDR1 LGHNA and CDR2 YSLEER. CDR3 nucleotide sequence: TGCGCCAGCAGCCAAGCTAGCGGGAGCAAGACCCAGTACTTC. This sequence encodes CASSQASGSKTQYF.

In this sample, this clone turned up once. The V and J genes are TRBV5-1 and TRBJ2-3; TRBD2 matches 12 bases. The CDR3 consists of 14 residues. Germline-derived CDR1 and CDR2 are SGHRS and YFSETQ. J lost 6 bases, V lost 4 bases, and 3 bases had no gene match. The CDR3 sequence is CASSILAGGDTQYF. As DNA, the CDR3 is TGCGCCAGCAGCATACTAGCGGGAGGTGATACGCAGTATTTT.

J is TRBJ2-2 and V is TRBV7-8; 12 bases match TRBD2. V shed 5 bases, J shed 5 bases, and the junction held 3 bases outside the gene matches. Germline V lookup: CDR1 SGHVS, CDR2 FQNEAQ. The CDR3 spans 15 residues. Here the CDR3 DNA reads TGTGCCAGCAGCAAGACTAGCGGGAGTACCGGGGAGCTGTTTTTT. Protein: CASSKTSGSTGELFF.

This sequence joins TRBV28 and TRBJ2-7, with 11 bases matching TRBD2. V was clipped by 5 bases and J by 3 bases; unmatched bases: 3. Germline CDR1 and CDR2: MDHEN and SYDVKM. The CDR3 loop spans 14 amino acids. This CDR3 reads CASSQGLAVYEQYF. CDR3 DNA sequence: TGTGCCAGCAGTCAGGGACTAGCGGTCTACGAGCAGTACTTC.

The chain recombines TRBV27 with TRBJ2-2; D unresolved. V shed 2 bases and J shed 6 bases, with 4 bases lying between them. This CDR3 is built from 12 residues. CDR1 is MNHEY, CDR2 SMNVEV, per germline (reference sequence). The CDR3 here is CASSLPAGELFF. As DNA, the CDR3 is TGTGCCAGCAGTTTACCCGCCGGGGAGCTGTTTTTT.

The sample holds one count of this clone. The V and J genes are TRBV5-1 and TRBJ1-2; D gene ambiguous. CDR3 length: 13 amino acids. The germline V gene has CDR1 SGHRS and CDR2 YFSETQ. V was pared by 0 bases and J by 9 bases, with 12 bases between. For the CDR3, the DNA is TGCGCCAGCAGCTTGGCCTCTGGGGAGCGCTACACCTTC. Translation gives CASSLASGERYTF.

The rearrangement uses TRBV12-5 and TRBJ2-2; D unresolved. The germline V gene encodes CDR1 LGHNT and CDR2 FRNRAP. The V gene lost 7 bases and the J gene lost 2 bases, with 11 bases spanning the gap. The CDR3 has 14 amino acids. The DNA of the CDR3 is TGTGCTAGTGCCCCTCTAGGAAACACCGGGGAGCTGTTTTTT. This translates into CASAPLGNTGELFF.

The chain joins TRBV5-8 to TRBJ1-2, with 7 bases lining up with TRBD1. Trimming cost V 3 bases and J 5 bases; bases outside gene matches: 1. Germline CDR1 is SGHTS and CDR2 is YDEGEE. The CDR3 contains 12 residues. The CDR3 sequence is CASSYRGYGYTF. CDR3 nucleotides: TGTGCCAGCAGCTACAGGGGTTATGGCTACACCTTC.